These 22 T cell receptor beta chains share one sample of origin, sequenced in a study of kidney transplant recipient with SARS-CoV-2 infection. TCRdb re-analysed the reads in MiXCR, keeping a single row per CDR3 protein. Of 200,000 to 250,000 distinct CDR3 sequences detected, 25% to 35% appear once; the ten largest clones hold 7% to 8%. The sequencing here drew on a blood sample, taken at baseline and on approximately day 120 from a kidney transplant recipient. Every receptor here comes from a male patient between 25 and 39 years old who had COVID-19 and was a kidney transplant recipient. Some T cells may be transferred from the graft donor.

This clonotype was counted at least ten times. V usage is TRBV11-2 and J usage is TRBJ1-3; TRBD1 matches 12 bases. V lost 11 bases to trimming and J lost 2 bases; unmatched junction nucleotides: 16. The CDR3 consists of 18 residues. Germline V gives CDR1 SGHAT, CDR2 FQNNGV. This CDR3 is CAAGGQGALGGPGNTIYF. The CDR3 DNA sequence: TGTGCCGCGGGGGGACAGGGGGCCCTCGGCGGGCCTGGAAACACCATATATTTT.

In this sample, this clonotype turned up many times. This chain connects TRBV19 to TRBJ1-3, with TRBD1 identical over 7 bases. Germline V CDR1 and CDR2: LNHDA, SQIVND (reference sequence). The V segment lost 5 bases and the J segment 7 bases; nucleotides outside the gene matches: 17. This CDR3 is 17 amino acids long. The CDR3 sequence is CASSASGTEYAGNTIYF. DNA for the CDR3: TGTGCCAGTAGTGCGTCCGGGACAGAGTACGCGGGGAACACCATATATTTT.

The sample holds many counts of this clonotype. V usage is TRBV3-1 and J usage is TRBJ1-1; weak D call: TRBD1 (5 bases). Trimming left V 5 bases short and J 4 bases short, with 23 bases between. Germline V lookup: CDR1 LGHDT, CDR2 YNNKEL (reference sequence). The CDR3 totals 17 residues. CDR3 sequence reads: CASSAGAPISIRTEAFF. DNA for the CDR3: TGTGCCAGCAGCGCTGGGGCTCCCATTTCAATTCGCACTGAAGCTTTCTTT.

This clonotype has just a few counts. A read error may be the cause here, since a much bigger clone is one base away. Since the CDR3 does not end with the conserved phenylalanine or tryptophan, this likely comes from a read error. CDR3: CASSELSADSGNTIYL. The CDR3 coding sequence is TGCGCCAGCAGTGAGTTATCGGCTGACTCTGGAAACACCATATATCTT. This chain uses TRBV10-2 with TRBJ1-3, with D hard to call. V dropped 1 base and J dropped 0 bases, with 10 bases sitting between them. The CDR3 totals 16 residues. Germline values: CDR1 WSHSY, CDR2 SAAADI.

Ten or more counts support this clonotype. V and J are TRBV3-1 and TRBJ1-1; no clear D. This CDR3 is 17 amino acids long. Trimming removed 4 bases at V and 4 bases at J, with 22 bases between. Germline-derived CDR1 and CDR2 are LGHDT and YNNKEL (reference sequence). In DNA form, the CDR3 reads TGTGCCAGCAGCCGGCACTCTCCCATTTCAATTCGCACTGAAGCTTTCTTT. This gives the protein CASSRHSPISIRTEAFF.

This clonotype was counted ten times or more. CDR3 loop: CASSEWLRSRKTYGYTF. The DNA for the CDR3 is TGTGCCAGCAGTGAATGGCTACGCTCTAGAAAGACCTATGGCTACACCTTC. The rearrangement joins TRBV6-8 to TRBJ1-2, with unresolved D. V shed 5 bases and J shed 4 bases, with 23 bases lying between them. Per germline, CDR1 MNHGY and CDR2 SAAAGT. CDR3 size: 17 residues.

This clonotype was counted ten times or more. The V and J genes are TRBV24-1 and TRBJ1-5; TRBD1 agrees at 9 bases. Trimming at V came to 4 bases and at J to 4 bases, leaving 4 bases not matched to a gene. The CDR3 sequence is 15 residues long. Germline V gives CDR1 KGHDR, CDR2 SFDVKD. The CDR3 nucleotides read TGTGCCACCAGTGAAACCGGGACAGGGAATCAGCCCCAGCATTTT. Translating it yields CATSETGTGNQPQHF.

As to this clonotype: Being one base from a much bigger clone, this may be a read error. The chain recombines TRBV15 with TRBJ1-2; D call uncertain. V lost 5 bases and J lost 4, with 23 bases in between. Per the germline V gene, CDR1 is LNHNV and CDR2 is YYDKDF (reference sequence). This CDR3 region has 17 residues. CDR3 sequence reads: CATSLELRCGRTYGYTF. The CDR3 DNA is TGTGCCACCAGCCTGGAACTAAGGTGTGGAAGGACCTATGGCTACACCTTC.

Remarks on this clonotype: Being one base from a much bigger clone, this may be a read error. The rearrangement links TRBV5-5 to TRBJ1-2; D gene unclear. Germline CDR1 reads SGHKS; CDR2 reads YYEKEE (reference sequence). Trimming took 7 bases from V and 4 from J, leaving 23 bases between them. The CDR3 length is 16 residues. The CDR3 coding sequence is TGTGCCAGCTATGAACATGTCTCGCGAAGGACCTATGGCTACACCTTC. It translates to CASYEHVSRRTYGYTF.

In its sample, this clonotype was seen many times. The chain recombines TRBV9 with TRBJ2-5; 11 bases match TRBD2. Germline-derived CDR1 and CDR2 are SGDLS and YYNGEE. This CDR3 region has 15 residues. V shed 3 bases, J shed 3 bases, and the junction held 4 bases outside the gene matches. CDR3: CASSGGLAVKETQYF. The CDR3 coding sequence is TGTGCCAGCAGCGGGGGACTAGCGGTAAAAGAGACCCAGTACTTC.

Many counts were recorded for this clonotype. The rearrangement joins TRBV19 to TRBJ1-2; weak D call: TRBD1 (5 bases). In germline, CDR1 is LNHDA, CDR2 SQIVND (reference sequence). The CDR3 length is 17 residues. Trimming removed 4 bases at V and 4 bases at J, with 22 bases between. The CDR3 region is CASSKQRTNRKTYGYTF. The CDR3 DNA reads as TGTGCCAGTAGTAAACAACGGACAAATCGAAAGACCTATGGCTACACCTTC.

Note on this clonotype: A much larger clone lies a single base off, so this may be a read error. The CDR3 end shows no conserved phenylalanine or tryptophan, and so a read error is likely. This chain joins TRBV10-2 and TRBJ1-2; D call uncertain. CDR1 WSHSY and CDR2 SAAADI come from the germline V gene. This CDR3 comprises 17 residues. The V end lost 4 bases, the J end lost 4 bases, and 22 bases lay between the germline ends. The CDR3 DNA is TGCGCCAGCAGTGTTGCCAACACTTCTAGAAAGACCTATGGCTACACCCTC. The encoded protein is CASSVANTSRKTYGYTL.

This clonotype was seen a handful of times. V usage is TRBV20-1 and J usage is TRBJ1-2; D uncertain. Trimming pared 5 bases from V and 4 bases from J, leaving 23 bases between. The CDR3 runs 16 residues. CDR1 is DFQATT, CDR2 SNEGSKA, per germline (reference sequence). DNA for the CDR3: TGCAGTGCTGACCTGAGGCTGTTTCGAAATACCTATGGCTACACCTTC. Translation gives CSADLRLFRNTYGYTF.

This clonotype has a count of ten or more. The gene calls are TRBV19 and TRBJ2-7, with a weak D call TRBD1 (7 bases). CDR3 size: 13 residues. The germline V gene has CDR1 LNHDA and CDR2 SQIVND (reference sequence). V lost 6 bases and J lost 5, with 14 bases in between. The CDR3 is CASSQDREDEQYF. The CDR3 DNA sequence: TGTGCCAGTAGCCAAGACAGGGAGGACGAGCAGTACTTC.

This clonotype came up many times. The chain employs TRBV15 and TRBJ1-5, with a possible D match to TRBD1 (5 bases). Trimming shortened V by 7 bases and J by 0 bases, and 13 bases separated the two germline ends. The germline V gene encodes CDR1 LNHNV and CDR2 YYDKDF (reference sequence). The CDR3 runs to 15 residues. The CDR3 here is CATTPWGNSNQPQHF. The CDR3 DNA follows: TGTGCCACCACCCCCTGGGGGAATAGCAATCAGCCCCAGCATTTT.

This clonotype was seen many times. The chain employs TRBV11-1 and TRBJ1-2, with no clear D. The CDR3 loop spans 17 amino acids. The germline V and J ends were trimmed by 5 bases and 4 bases, with 23 bases remaining between them. The germline gives CDR1 SGHAT, CDR2 FQDESV (reference sequence). As DNA, the CDR3 is TGTGCCAGCAGCGACACTGCTAAGGCTGGAAAGACCTATGGCTACACCTTC. Translation: CASSDTAKAGKTYGYTF.

This clonotype has ten or more counts. The chain has TRBV28 and TRBJ1-2; 7 bases are a match to TRBD1. Germline-derived CDR1 and CDR2 are MDHEN and SYDVKM. The CDR3 contains 15 residues. Trimming took 4 bases from V and 5 from J; bases not matched to a gene: 10. The CDR3 protein is CASSSYTGENYGYTF. DNA of the CDR3: TGTGCCAGCAGTTCATATACAGGGGAGAATTATGGCTACACCTTC.

This clonotype was seen more than once but under ten times. This sequence joins TRBV20-1 and TRBJ1-2; D is undetermined. V lost 0 bases and J lost 0, with 11 bases in between. The germline V gene encodes CDR1 DFQATT and CDR2 SNEGSKA (reference sequence). This CDR3 has 15 residues. The CDR3 region has the DNA TGCAGTGCTAGAGATCTAAGGTCCTCTAACTATGGCTACACCTTC. This sequence encodes CSARDLRSSNYGYTF.

Concerning this clonotype itself: A much bigger clone sits one base away, suggesting this may be a read error. J is TRBJ1-1 and V is TRBV19; TRBD1 matches 8 bases. Looked up from germline, CDR1 is LNHDA and CDR2 is SQIVND (reference sequence). This CDR3 comprises 15 residues. In DNA, the CDR3 is TGTGCCAGTACCCCGACAGGGGTGGAGATAACTGAAACTTTCTTT. Translation gives CASTPTGVEITETFF.

This clonotype has a handful of counts. The junction and the germline gene differ at one end; a read error may be behind it. The chain links TRBV28 to TRBJ2-3; TRBD2 aligns across 7 bases. CDR3 length: 13 residues. CDR1 and CDR2 (germline): MDHEN, SYDVKM. CDR3 region: CATLKTSTDTQYF. In DNA form, the CDR3 reads TGTGCCACCCTGAAGACTAGCACCGATACGCAGTATTTT.

V and J are TRBV20-1 and TRBJ2-4; tentatively, D is TRBD1 (7 bases). The CDR3 sequence is 16 residues long. The ends were cut back, 5 bases at V and 0 bases at J, with 17 bases in the middle. Germline lookup yields CDR1 DFQATT and CDR2 SNEGSKA (reference sequence). For the CDR3, the DNA is TGCAGTGCTGATCAGGGGGGAGGTGTAGCCAAAAACATTCAGTACTTC. The encoded protein is CSADQGGGVAKNIQYF.

In regard to this clonotype: A much larger clone differs by one base, so this may be a read error. The rearrangement links TRBV6-4 to TRBJ2-2; D perhaps matches TRBD2 (5 bases). Germline values: CDR1 MRHNA, CDR2 SNTAGT. This CDR3 has 15 amino acids. CDR3 sequence: CASSVAPRATGELLF. In DNA form, the CDR3 reads TGTGCCAGCAGTGTCGCACCGCGGGCCACCGGGGAGCTGCTTTTT.